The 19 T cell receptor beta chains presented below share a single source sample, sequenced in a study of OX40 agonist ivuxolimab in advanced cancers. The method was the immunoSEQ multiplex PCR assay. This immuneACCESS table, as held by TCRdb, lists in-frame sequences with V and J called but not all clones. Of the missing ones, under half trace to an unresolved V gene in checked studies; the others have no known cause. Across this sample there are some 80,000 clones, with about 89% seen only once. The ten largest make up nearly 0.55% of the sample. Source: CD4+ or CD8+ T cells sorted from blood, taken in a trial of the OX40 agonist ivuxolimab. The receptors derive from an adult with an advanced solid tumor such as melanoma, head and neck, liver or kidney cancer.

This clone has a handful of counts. The CDR3: CASSIAGTYGANVLTF. The CDR3 DNA reads TGTGCCAGCAGTATCGCCGGGACCTACGGGGCCAACGTCCTGACTTTC. The chain links TRBV28 to TRBJ2-6, with D perhaps assigned TRBD1 or TRBD2 (5 bases each). Germline V gene lookup returns CDR1 MDHEN and CDR2 SYDVKM. V gave up 5 bases and J gave up 4 bases, with 15 bases separating them. The CDR3 spans 16 residues.

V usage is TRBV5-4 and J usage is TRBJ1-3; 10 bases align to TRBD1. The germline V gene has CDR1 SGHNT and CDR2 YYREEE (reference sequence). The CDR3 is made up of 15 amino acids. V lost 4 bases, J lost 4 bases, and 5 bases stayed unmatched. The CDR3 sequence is CASSPGTGAGNTIYF. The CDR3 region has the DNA TGTGCCAGCAGCCCCGGGACAGGGGCGGGAAACACCATATATTTT.

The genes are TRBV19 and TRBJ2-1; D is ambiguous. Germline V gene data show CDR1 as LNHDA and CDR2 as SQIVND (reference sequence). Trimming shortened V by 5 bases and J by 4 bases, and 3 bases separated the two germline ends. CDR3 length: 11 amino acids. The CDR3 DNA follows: TGTGCCAGTAGTCTTTACAATGAGCAGTTCTTC. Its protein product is CASSLYNEQFF. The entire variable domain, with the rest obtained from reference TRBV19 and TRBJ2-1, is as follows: DGGITQSPKYLFRKEGQNVTLSCEQNLNHDAMYWYRQDPGQGLRLIYYSQIVNDFQKGDIAEGYSVSREKKESFPLTVTSAQKNPTAFYLCASSLYNEQFFGPGTRLTVL.

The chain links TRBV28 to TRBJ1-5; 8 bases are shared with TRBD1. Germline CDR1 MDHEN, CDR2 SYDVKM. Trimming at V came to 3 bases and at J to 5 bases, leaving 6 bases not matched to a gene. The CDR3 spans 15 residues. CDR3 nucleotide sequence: TGTGCCAGCAGTTTGTCCGAGACAGGGGATCAGCCCCAGCATTTT. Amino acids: CASSLSETGDQPQHF. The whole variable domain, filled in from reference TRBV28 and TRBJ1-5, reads DVKVTQSSRYLVKRTGEKVFLECVQDMDHENMFWYRQDPGLGLRLIYFSYDVKMKEKGDIPEGYSVSREKKERFSLILESASTNQTSMYLCASSLSETGDQPQHFGDGTRLSIL.

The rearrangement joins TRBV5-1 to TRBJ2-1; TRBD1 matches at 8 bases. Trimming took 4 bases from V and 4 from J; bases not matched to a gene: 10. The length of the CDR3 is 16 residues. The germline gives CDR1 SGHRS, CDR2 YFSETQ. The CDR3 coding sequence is TGCGCCAGCAGCAGTGGACAGGGTGGGTCTTACAATGAGCAGTTCTTC. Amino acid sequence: CASSSGQGGSYNEQFF.

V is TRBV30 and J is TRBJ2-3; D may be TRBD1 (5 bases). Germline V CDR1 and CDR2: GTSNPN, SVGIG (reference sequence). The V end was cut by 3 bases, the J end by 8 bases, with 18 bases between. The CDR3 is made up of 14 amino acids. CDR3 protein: CAWRSRAREGTQYF. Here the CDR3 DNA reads TGTGCCTGGAGGTCCAGGGCCCGAGAAGGTACGCAGTATTTT.

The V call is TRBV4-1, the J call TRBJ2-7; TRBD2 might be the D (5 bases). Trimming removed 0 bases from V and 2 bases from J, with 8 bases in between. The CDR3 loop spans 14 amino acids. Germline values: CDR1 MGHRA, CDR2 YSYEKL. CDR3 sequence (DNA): TGCGCCAGCAGCCAAGAGCAGCGGACCTACGAGCAGTACTTC. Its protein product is CASSQEQRTYEQYF.

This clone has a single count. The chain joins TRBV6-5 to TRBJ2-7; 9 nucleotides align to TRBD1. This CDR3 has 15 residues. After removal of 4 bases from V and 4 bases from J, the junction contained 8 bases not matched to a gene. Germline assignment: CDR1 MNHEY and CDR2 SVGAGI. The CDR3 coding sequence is TGTGCCAGCAGTTTACTACAGGGGGCCGGGTACGAGCAGTACTTC. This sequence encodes CASSLLQGAGYEQYF.

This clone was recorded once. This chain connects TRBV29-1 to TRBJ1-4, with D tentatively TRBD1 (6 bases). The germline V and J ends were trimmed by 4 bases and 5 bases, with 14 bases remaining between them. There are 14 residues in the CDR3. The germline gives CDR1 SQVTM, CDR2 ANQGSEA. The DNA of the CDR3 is TGCAGCGTTGTAGTCCCTAGGGGGAATGAAAAACTGTTTTTT. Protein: CSVVVPRGNEKLFF.

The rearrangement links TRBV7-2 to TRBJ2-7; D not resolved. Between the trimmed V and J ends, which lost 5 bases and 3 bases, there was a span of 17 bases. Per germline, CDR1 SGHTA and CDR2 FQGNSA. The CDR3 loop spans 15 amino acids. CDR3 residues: CASSGFYGLNYEQYF. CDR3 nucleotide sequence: TGTGCCAGCAGCGGCTTTTACGGGCTAAACTACGAGCAGTACTTC.

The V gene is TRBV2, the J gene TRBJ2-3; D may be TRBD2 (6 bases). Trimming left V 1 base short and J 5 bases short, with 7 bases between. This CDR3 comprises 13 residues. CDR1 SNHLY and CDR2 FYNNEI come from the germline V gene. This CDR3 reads CASSEGGLDTQYF. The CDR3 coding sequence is TGTGCCAGCAGTGAAGGGGGACTAGATACGCAGTATTTT.

The CDR3 DNA reads TGTGCCAGCAGCCGAAGGGCTAGCGGGGGCGAAGAGACCCAGTACTTC. Protein product: CASSRRASGGEETQYF. The chain is built from TRBV7-2 and TRBJ2-5; 10 bases line up with TRBD2. The V segment lost 5 bases and the J segment 3 bases; nucleotides outside the gene matches: 9. The CDR3 length is 16 residues. In germline, CDR1 is SGHTA, CDR2 FQGNSA. Combining the CDR3 with reference TRBV7-2 and TRBJ2-5 gives the whole variable domain GAGVSQSPSNKVTEKGKDVELRCDPISGHTALYWYRQSLGQGLEFLIYFQGNSAPDKSGLPSDRFSAERTGGSVSTLTIQRTQQEDSAVYLCASSRRASGGEETQYFGPGTRLLVL.

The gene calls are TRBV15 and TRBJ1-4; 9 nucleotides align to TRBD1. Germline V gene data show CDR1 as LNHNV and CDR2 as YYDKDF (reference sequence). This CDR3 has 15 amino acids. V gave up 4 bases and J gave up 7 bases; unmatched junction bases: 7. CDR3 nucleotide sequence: TGTGCCACCAGCACTCAACAGGGGGCGGGTGAAAAACTGTTTTTT. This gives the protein CATSTQQGAGEKLFF.

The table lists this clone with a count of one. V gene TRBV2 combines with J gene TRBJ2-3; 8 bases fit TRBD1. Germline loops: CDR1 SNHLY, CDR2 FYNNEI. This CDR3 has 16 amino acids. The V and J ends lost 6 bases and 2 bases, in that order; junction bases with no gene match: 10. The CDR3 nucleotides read TGTGCCAGCAGGGGGACAGGCCCCCGCCTCACAGATACGCAGTATTTT. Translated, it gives CASRGTGPRLTDTQYF.

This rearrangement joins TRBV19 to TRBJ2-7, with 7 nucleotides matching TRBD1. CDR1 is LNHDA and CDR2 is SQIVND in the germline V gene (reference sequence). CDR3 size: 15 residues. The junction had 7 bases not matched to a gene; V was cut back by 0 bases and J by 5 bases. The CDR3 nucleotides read TGTGCCAGTAGTATAGACTTAGGACAGGTAGACGAGCAGTACTTC. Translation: CASSIDLGQVDEQYF.

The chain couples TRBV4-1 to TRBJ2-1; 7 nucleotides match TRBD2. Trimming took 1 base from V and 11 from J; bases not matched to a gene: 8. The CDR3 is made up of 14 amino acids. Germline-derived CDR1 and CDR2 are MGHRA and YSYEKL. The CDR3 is CASSQAGGRVKQFF. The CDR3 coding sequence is TGCGCCAGCAGCCAAGCTGGGGGGAGGGTTAAGCAGTTCTTC.

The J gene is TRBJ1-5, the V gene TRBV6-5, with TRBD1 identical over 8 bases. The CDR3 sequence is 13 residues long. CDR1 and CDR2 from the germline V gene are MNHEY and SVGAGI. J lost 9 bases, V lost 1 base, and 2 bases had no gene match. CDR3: CASSYWGTGPQHF. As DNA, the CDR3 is TGTGCCAGCAGTTACTGGGGGACAGGGCCCCAGCATTTT.

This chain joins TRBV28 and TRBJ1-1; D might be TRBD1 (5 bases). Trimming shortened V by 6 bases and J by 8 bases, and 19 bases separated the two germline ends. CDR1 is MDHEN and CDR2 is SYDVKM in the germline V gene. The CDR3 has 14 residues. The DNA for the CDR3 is TGTGCCAGCAGGGGGACCTCTTATGCGGGGGAAGCTTTCTTT. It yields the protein CASRGTSYAGEAFF.

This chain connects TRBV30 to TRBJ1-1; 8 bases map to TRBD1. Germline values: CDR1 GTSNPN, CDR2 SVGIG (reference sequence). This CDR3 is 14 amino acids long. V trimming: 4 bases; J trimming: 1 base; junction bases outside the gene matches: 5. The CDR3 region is CAWIGGQGNTEAFF. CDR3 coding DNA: TGTGCCTGGATAGGCGGACAGGGGAACACTGAAGCTTTCTTT.